This T cell receptor beta chain was documented in a study of T cells after yellow fever vaccination. General study findings and limits: Reappearance after the booster was observed for most primary-vaccination clones (roughly 97% CD4, approximately 90% CD8). Within FACS-sorted repertoires, abundant clonotypes contaminating from the bulk population could be present. Some clonotypes, a small share, were shared between CD4 and CD8 compartments.

The CDR3 is 15 amino acids. Germline-derived CDR1 and CDR2 are MNHEY and SVGAGI. V shed 0 bases and J shed 2 bases, with 9 bases lying between them. This clonotype was seen a few times. What it recognizes is unknown. UMIs were added to TCR cDNA along with a universal primer site when it was made by 5'RACE template switching. TCRdb used MiXCR to reprocess the 5' RACE reads, holding one entry per CDR3 protein. The sample holds some 200,000 distinct CDR3 sequences, approximately 9.9% seen once. The chain employs TRBV6-5 and TRBJ2-3, with D maybe TRBD1 (6 bases). The sample was CD8+ T cells sorted from PBMCs, taken 15 days after the yellow fever booster vaccination. The sequence was collected from a man between 18 and 29 years old who received the YFV17D yellow fever vaccine. The CDR3 region is CASSYSGQHTDTQYF. As DNA, the CDR3 is TGTGCCAGCAGTTACTCCGGACAGCACACAGATACGCAGTATTTT.